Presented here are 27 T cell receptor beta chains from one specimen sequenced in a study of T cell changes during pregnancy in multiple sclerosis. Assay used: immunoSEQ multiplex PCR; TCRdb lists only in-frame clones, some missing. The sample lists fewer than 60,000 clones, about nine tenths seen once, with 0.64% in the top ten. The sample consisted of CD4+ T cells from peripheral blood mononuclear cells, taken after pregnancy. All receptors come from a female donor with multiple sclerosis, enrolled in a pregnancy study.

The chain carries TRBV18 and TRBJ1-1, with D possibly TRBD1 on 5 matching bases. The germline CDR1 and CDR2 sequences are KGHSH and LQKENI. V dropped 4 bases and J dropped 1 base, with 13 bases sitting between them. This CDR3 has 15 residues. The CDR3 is CASSLGQAPNTEAFF. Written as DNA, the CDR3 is TGTGCCAGCTCACTGGGGCAGGCGCCGAACACTGAAGCTTTCTTT.

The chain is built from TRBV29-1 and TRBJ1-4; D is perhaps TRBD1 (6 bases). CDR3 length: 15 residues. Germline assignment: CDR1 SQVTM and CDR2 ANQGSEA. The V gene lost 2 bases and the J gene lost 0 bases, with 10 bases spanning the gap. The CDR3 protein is CSVEMWTATNEKLFF. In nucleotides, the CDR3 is TGCAGCGTTGAAATGTGGACAGCAACTAATGAAAAACTGTTTTTT.

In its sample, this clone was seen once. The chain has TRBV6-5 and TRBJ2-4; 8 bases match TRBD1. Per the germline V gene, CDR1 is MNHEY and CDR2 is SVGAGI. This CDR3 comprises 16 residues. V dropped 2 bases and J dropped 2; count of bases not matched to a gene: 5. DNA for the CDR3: TGTGCCAGCAGTTACGATAGGACAGGGACCAAAAACATTCAGTACTTC. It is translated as CASSYDRTGTKNIQYF.

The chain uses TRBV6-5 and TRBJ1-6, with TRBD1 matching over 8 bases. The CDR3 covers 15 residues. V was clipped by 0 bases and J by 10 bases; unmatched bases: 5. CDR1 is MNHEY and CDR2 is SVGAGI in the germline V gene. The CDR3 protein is CASSYSTGGESPLHF. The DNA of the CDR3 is TGTGCCAGCAGTTACTCCACAGGGGGTGAATCACCCCTCCACTTT.

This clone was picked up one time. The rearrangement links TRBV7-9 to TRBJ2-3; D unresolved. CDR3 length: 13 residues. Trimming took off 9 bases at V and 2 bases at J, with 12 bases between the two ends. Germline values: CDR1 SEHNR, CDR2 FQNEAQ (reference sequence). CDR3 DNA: TGTGCCAGTAATCCCAGGCACACAGATACGCAGTATTTT. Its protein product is CASNPRHTDTQYF.

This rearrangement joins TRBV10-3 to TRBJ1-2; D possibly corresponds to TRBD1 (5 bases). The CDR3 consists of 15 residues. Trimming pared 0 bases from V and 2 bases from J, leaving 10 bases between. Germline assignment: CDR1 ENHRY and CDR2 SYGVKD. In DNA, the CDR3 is TGTGCCATCAGTGAGTCAGCCCAGGGAAACTATGGCTACACCTTC. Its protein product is CAISESAQGNYGYTF.

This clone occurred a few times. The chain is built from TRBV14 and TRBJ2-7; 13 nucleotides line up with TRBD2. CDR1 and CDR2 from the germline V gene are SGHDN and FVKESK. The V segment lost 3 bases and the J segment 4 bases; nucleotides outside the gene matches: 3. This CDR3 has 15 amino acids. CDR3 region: CASSQPGLAGYEQYF. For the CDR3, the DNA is TGTGCCAGCAGCCAGCCGGGACTAGCGGGGTACGAGCAGTACTTC.

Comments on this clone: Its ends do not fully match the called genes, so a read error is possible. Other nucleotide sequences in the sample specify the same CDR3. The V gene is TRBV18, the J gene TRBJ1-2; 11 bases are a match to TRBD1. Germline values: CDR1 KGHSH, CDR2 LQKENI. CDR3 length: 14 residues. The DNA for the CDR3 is TGTGCCAGCTCGCCACCGGGACAGGGGGTTGGCTACACCTTC. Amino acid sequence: CASSPPGQGVGYTF.

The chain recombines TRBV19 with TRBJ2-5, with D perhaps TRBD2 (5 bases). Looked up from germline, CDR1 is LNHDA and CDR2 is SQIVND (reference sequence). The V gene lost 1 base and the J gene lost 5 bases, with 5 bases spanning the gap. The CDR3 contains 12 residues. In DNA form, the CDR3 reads TGTGCCAGTAGTATAGGCGGGGAGACCCAGTACTTC. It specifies CASSIGGETQYF.

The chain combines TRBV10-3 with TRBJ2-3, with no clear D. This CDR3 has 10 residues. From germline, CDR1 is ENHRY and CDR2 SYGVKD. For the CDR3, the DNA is TGTGCGGCGGGCACAGATACGCAGTATTTT. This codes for CAAGTDTQYF.

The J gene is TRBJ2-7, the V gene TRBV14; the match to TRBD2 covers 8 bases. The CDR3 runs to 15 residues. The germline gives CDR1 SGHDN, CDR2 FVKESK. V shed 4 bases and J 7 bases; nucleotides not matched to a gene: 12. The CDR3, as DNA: TGTGCCAGCAGCCGAAGCGGGGGAATGTTCTGGGAGCAGTACTTC. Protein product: CASSRSGGMFWEQYF.

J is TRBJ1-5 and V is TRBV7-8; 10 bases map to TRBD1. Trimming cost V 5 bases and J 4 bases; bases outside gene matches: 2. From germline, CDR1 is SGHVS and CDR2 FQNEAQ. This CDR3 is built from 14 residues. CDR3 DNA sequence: TGTGCCAGCAGCCGGACAGGGGGGAATCAGCCCCAGCATTTT. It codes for CASSRTGGNQPQHF.

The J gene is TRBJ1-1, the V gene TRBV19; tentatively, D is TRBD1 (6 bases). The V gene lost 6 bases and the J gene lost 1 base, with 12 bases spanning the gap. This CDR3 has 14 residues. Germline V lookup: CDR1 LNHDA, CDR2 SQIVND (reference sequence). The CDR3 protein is CASRAQGWNTEAFF. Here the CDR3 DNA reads TGTGCCAGTAGGGCACAGGGTTGGAACACTGAAGCTTTCTTT.

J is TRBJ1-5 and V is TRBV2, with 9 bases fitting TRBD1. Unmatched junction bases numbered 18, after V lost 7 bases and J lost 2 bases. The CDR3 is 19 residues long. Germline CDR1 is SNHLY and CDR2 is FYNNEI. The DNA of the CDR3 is TGTGCCAGCAAGGGGGAGGGACAGGGAGGGTATAGGGGCAATCAGCCCCAGCATTTT. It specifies CASKGEGQGGYRGNQPQHF.

The DNA for the CDR3 is TGTGCCATCAGCGAACAGGGGGGCTCTGGAAACACCATATATTTT. This sequence encodes CAISEQGGSGNTIYF. This chain connects TRBV10-3 to TRBJ1-3; TRBD1 aligns across 8 bases. Germline-derived CDR1 and CDR2 are ENHRY and SYGVKD. Unmatched junction bases numbered 4, after V lost 6 bases and J lost 0 bases. The CDR3 sequence is 15 residues long.

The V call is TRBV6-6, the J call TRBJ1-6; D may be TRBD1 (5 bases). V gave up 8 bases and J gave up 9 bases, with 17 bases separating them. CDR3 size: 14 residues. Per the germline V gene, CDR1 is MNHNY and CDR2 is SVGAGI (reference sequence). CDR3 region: CASVNVPRVSPLHF. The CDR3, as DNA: TGTGCCAGCGTCAACGTTCCCAGGGTTTCACCCCTCCACTTT.

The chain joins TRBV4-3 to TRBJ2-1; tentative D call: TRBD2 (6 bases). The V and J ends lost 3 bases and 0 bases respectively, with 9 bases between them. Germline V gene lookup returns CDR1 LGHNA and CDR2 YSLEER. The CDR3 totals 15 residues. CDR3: CASSHGRSSYNEQFF. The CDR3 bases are TGCGCCAGCAGCCATGGGAGGAGCTCCTACAATGAGCAGTTCTTC.

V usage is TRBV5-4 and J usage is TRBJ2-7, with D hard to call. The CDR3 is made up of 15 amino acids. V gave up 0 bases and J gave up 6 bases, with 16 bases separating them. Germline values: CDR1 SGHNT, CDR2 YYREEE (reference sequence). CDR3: CASSLDLAPVSEQYF. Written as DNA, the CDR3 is TGTGCCAGCAGCTTGGACTTAGCCCCCGTAAGCGAGCAGTACTTC.

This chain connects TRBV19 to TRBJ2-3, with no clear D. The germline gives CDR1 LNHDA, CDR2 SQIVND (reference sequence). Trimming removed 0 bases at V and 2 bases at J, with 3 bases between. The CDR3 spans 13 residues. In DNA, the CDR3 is TGTGCCAGTAGTATAGATCTCACAGATACGCAGTATTTT. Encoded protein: CASSIDLTDTQYF.

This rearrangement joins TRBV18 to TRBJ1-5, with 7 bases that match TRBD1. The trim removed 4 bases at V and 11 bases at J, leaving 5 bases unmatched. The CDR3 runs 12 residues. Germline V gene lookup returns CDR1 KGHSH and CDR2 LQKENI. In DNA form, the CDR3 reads TGTGCCAGCTCACTCGGACAGGAGGCCCAGCATTTT. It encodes CASSLGQEAQHF.

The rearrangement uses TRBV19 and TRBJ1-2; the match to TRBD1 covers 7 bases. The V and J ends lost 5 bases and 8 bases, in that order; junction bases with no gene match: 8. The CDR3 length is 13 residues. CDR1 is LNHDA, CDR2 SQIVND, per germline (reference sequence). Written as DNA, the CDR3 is TGTGCCAGTAGTGCCGACAGGGTGAAGGGCTACACCTTC. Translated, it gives CASSADRVKGYTF.

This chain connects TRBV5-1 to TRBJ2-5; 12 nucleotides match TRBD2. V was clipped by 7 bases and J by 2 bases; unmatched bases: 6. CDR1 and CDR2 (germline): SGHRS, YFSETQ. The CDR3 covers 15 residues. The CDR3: CASWATSGGQETQYF. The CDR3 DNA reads TGCGCCAGCTGGGCGACTAGCGGGGGACAAGAGACCCAGTACTTC.

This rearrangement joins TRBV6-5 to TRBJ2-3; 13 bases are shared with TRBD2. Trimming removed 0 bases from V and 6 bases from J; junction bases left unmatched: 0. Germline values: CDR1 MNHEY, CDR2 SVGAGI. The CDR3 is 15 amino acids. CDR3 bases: TGTGCCAGCAGTTACTCGGGACTAGCGGGGGATACGCAGTATTTT. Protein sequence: CASSYSGLAGDTQYF.

The CDR3 is CASSHPRGETSTDTQYF. The CDR3 DNA reads as TGTGCCAGCAGTCACCCACGGGGAGAGACTAGCACAGATACGCAGTATTTT. V gene TRBV25-1 combines with J gene TRBJ2-3, with D possibly TRBD2 on 5 matching bases. The germline gives CDR1 MGHDK, CDR2 SYGVNS. This CDR3 region has 17 residues. Deletions cut 5 bases from V and 0 bases from J, with 18 bases between. Based on the CDR3 plus reference TRBV25-1 and TRBJ2-3, the full variable domain is EADIYQTPRYLVIGTGKKITLECSQTMGHDKMYWYQQDPGMELHLIHYSYGVNSTEKGDLSSESTVSRIRTEHFPLTLESARPSHTSQYLCASSHPRGETSTDTQYFGPGTRLTVL.

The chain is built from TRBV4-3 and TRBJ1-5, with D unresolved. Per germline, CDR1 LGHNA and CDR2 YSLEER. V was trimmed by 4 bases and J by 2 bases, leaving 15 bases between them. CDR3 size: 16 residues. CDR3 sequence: CASSPPSLVGNQPQHF. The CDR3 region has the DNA TGCGCCAGCAGCCCCCCGAGCCTAGTCGGCAATCAGCCCCAGCATTTT.

CDR3: CASSLVHTGKQYF. The CDR3 nucleotides read TGTGCCAGCAGCTTGGTACACACCGGGAAGCAGTACTTC. This chain joins TRBV5-6 and TRBJ2-7, with D possibly matching TRBD2 (5 bases). V was cut by 0 bases and J by 8 bases, with 12 bases left in between. Germline V gene data show CDR1 as SGHDT and CDR2 as YYEEEE. This CDR3 has 13 residues.

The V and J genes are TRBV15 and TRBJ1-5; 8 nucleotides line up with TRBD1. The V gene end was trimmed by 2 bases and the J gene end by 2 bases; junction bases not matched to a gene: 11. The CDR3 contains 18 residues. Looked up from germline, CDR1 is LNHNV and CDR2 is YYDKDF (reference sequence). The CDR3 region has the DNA TGTGCCACCAGCAGATCGGCCACTTACAGGGGGGGCAATCAGCCCCAGCATTTT. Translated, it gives CATSRSATYRGGNQPQHF.